This paragraph reports one T cell receptor (beta chain). Its antigen is as yet unknown. These data are taken from a study of cytomegalovirus exposure and HLA in healthy donors. The ends were cut back, 2 bases at V and 7 bases at J, with 6 bases in the middle. The CDR3 length is 12 residues. CDR1 is SGHVS and CDR2 is FQNEAQ in the germline V gene. This PCR relied on a set of 60 Vbeta primers and 13 Jbeta primers. Method: immunoSEQ multiplex PCR; TCRdb's copy keeps in-frame clones and lacks some. The data show under 200,000 clones, with around 76% seen just once and approximately 2% held by the top ten. General observations from the study: DRB1 had the most TCR associations and HLA-C the fewest, a later analysis found, with rates varying by HLA locus. Relative to equally common others, HLA-associated TCR beta chains showed greater clonal expansion in a later analysis.

The sequence came from a man aged 30-40 years in good health and CMV-seronegative. Material for sequencing was PBMCs. The V call is TRBV7-8, the J call TRBJ2-1; D is undetermined. CDR3 amino acids: CASSLLRNEQFF. The CDR3 bases are TGTGCCAGCAGCTTACTGCGTAATGAGCAGTTCTTC.